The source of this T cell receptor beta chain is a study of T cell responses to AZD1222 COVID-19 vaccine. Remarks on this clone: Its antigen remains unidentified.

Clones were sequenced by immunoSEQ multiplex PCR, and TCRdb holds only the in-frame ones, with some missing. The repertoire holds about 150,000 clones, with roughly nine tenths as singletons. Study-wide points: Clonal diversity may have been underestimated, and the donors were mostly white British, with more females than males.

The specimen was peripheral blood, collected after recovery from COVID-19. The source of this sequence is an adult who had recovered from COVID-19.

CDR3 sequence: CASSSTGDSPLHF. The CDR3 DNA sequence: TGTGCCAGCAGTTCCACAGGGGATTCACCCCTCCACTTT. The chain employs TRBV12-3 or TRBV12-4 and TRBJ1-6; 7 nucleotides line up with TRBD1. The CDR3 is made up of 13 amino acids. The ends lost 4 bases at V and 8 bases at J; junction bases unmatched: 2.